This T cell receptor beta chain was captured by sequencing in a study of sequential checkpoint blockade in melanoma (dated by TCRdb to the late 2010s). At the level of the whole study: Patients were randomized 1:1 to first-line nivolumab followed by ipilimumab (arm A) or ipilimumab followed by nivolumab (arm B). Maintenance nivolumab was given following each of the two trial sequences. Results the study describes overall, beyond this receptor: The response-prediction model combining TCR metrics and mutation burden needs validation in larger, independent patient cohorts.

The CDR3 has 16 amino acids, counting the end cysteine and phenylalanine. Just CDR3 DNA is preserved here, 48 bases in frame from base 1. V sheds 2 bases and J sheds 1 base, leaving 11 bases between their ends. Looking up the germline V gene yields CDR1 SGHDN and CDR2 FVKESK. As concerns this clone: Its antigen remains unidentified. No base qualities exist here, and no much larger clone lies one base off it.

The immunoSEQ Assay was used to immunosequence TCRbeta CDR3 regions from genomic DNA. Before high-throughput sequencing, genomic DNA was amplified using bias-controlled multiplex PCR. The study's own analysis went as follows. To quantify the absolute abundance of each unique TCRbeta CDR3 region, the sequences were collapsed and filtered. Clonality, defined as 1 minus Pielou's evenness, was calculated using only productive rearrangements. A previously published method was used to identify clones with significantly greater frequencies in on-treatment samples than in baseline samples. The immuneACCESS repertoire file appears here via TCRdb, limited to in-frame rearrangements. These files lack a portion of the clones; in checked studies, under half of the deficit traces to unresolved V genes, and the cause of the others is not known. From that table come the V and J calls and clone size; the DNA was used to work out D and trimming. The sample yields tens of thousands of clones; roughly 80% were counted once. The ten largest make up under 30% of the sample.

The label giving this sample's treatment or condition can be read as: randomized to nivolumab then ipilimumab (arm A) or the reverse (arm B). None of the patients in the trial had previously been given DNA-damaging chemotherapy. Live CD3+CD8+ cells negative for CD19 and CD56 were sorted from thawed PBMCs on a FACS Aria II flow cytometer. The samples were obtained from melanoma patients enrolled in CheckMate 064, an open-label, randomized phase II trial testing sequential checkpoint blockade. Leukapheresis was used to collect peripheral blood mononuclear cells, which were then purified with Ficoll-Paque and frozen in human serum with roughly 10% DMSO. Right after sorting, the blood CD3+CD8+ cells were verified to be >95% pure, and DNA extraction followed.

This TCR came from a human donor with melanoma. The sequencing here drew on CD8+ T cells sorted from blood (inferred from file names), taken from a patient given nivolumab and ipilimumab in sequence. The chain joins TRBV14 to TRBJ2-2; the D gene is perhaps TRBD1, from 6 matching bases. The CDR3 here reads CASSQWGTLNTGELFF. The nucleotides are TGTGCCAGCAGCCAATGGGGGACATTGAACACCGGGGAGCTGTTTTTT.